This T cell receptor (beta chain) stems from a study of shared clonotypes between healthy human individuals. Study conclusions and caveats: Larger richness was generally estimated for naive than memory subsets. All-four-donor shared clonotypes had higher generation probabilities than non-shared clonotypes did.

Several immunoSEQ plates held equal portions of the genomic DNA taken from each subset. Measured with immunoSEQ multiplex PCR; TCRdb has only the in-frame clones, and not every one. This table has almost 750,000 clones, over 60% appearing once. V gave up 2 bases and J gave up 3 bases, with 17 bases separating them. Germline lookup yields CDR1 MDHEN and CDR2 SYDVKM. This CDR3 comprises 17 residues. Remarks on this clone: The antigen is unknown.

Sequencing was performed on memory CD4+ T cells sorted from blood. Subset denoted: CD45RA-negative fraction. This TCR was sampled from a woman in her twenties or thirties in good health. V gene TRBV28 combines with J gene TRBJ1-5; perhaps TRBD1 as D (6 bases). The CDR3 DNA reads as TGTGCCAGCAGTTTAGGACATGGACAGAGCCCCAATCAGCCCCAGCATTTT. It translates to CASSLGHGQSPNQPQHF.